These 10 T cell receptor beta chains came from one sample sequenced in a study of T cells in Graves' hyperthyroidism and ophthalmopathy. From RNA transcripts, TCR beta CDR3 regions were amplified. The TCR CDR3 was amplified in a first-round RT-PCR using the HTBI primer set. TCRdb itself ran the multiplex PCR reads through MiXCR, one entry per CDR3 protein. The table shows over 700,000 distinct CDR3 sequences, with 35% to 40% occurring only once. Sequencing input: blood. The receptors come from a young man with Graves' hyperthyroidism.

The chain carries TRBV19 and TRBJ2-7, with 7 bases identical to TRBD1. Losses at the gene ends were 2 bases for V and 7 bases for J; bases not matched to a gene: 8. Germline CDR1 is LNHDA and CDR2 is SQIVND (reference sequence). The CDR3 length is 14 residues. The CDR3 region has the DNA TGTGCCAGTAGTATATCAGGGGGATCAAAGGAGCAGTACTTC. Its translation is CASSISGGSKEQYF.

There are many counts of this clonotype. The rearrangement links TRBV2 to TRBJ1-3; a weak D match, TRBD1 (6 bases). Germline assignment: CDR1 SNHLY and CDR2 FYNNEI. CDR3 length: 13 amino acids. This chain's CDR3 is CSTVGGDGNTIYF. The CDR3 nucleotides are TGTTCGACCGTGGGGGGCGACGGAAACACCATATATTTT.

The V and J genes are TRBV7-2 and TRBJ1-2; TRBD1 matches 8 bases. The germline gives CDR1 SGHTA, CDR2 FQGNSA. The CDR3 consists of 15 residues. The V segment lost 3 bases and the J segment 8 bases; nucleotides outside the gene matches: 11. The CDR3 sequence: CASSFTQGAPRGYTF. The CDR3 DNA sequence: TGTGCCAGCAGCTTCACGCAGGGGGCGCCGAGGGGCTACACCTTC. Full variable domain (missing parts from reference TRBV7-2 and TRBJ1-2): GAGVSQSPSNKVTEKGKDVELRCDPISGHTALYWYRQSLGQGLEFLIYFQGNSAPDKSGLPSDRFSAERTGGSVSTLTIQRTQQEDSAVYLCASSFTQGAPRGYTFGSGTRLTVV.

In this sample, this clonotype turned up many times. The chain is built from TRBV6-5 and TRBJ1-5; D gene unclear. The CDR3 runs 13 residues. V lost 6 bases, J lost 6 bases, and 12 bases lay in between. Germline V gives CDR1 MNHEY, CDR2 SVGAGI. CDR3 nucleotide sequence: TGTGCCAGCAGCCACGGTATCGGTCAGCCCCAGCATTTT. This gives the protein CASSHGIGQPQHF.

The chain carries TRBV4-2 and TRBJ2-5, with D possibly matching TRBD2 (6 bases). The germline gives CDR1 LGHNA, CDR2 YNFKEQ. Deletions cut 0 bases from V and 5 bases from J, with 13 bases between. This CDR3 is built from 15 residues. This CDR3 is CASSQELSGWETQYF. Written as DNA, the CDR3 is TGTGCCAGCAGCCAAGAACTCAGCGGGTGGGAGACCCAGTACTTC.

The chain employs TRBV19 and TRBJ1-5; the D gene is possibly TRBD1 (5 bases). The CDR3 extends over 15 amino acids. Trimming left V 3 bases short and J 2 bases short, with 11 bases between. CDR1 LNHDA and CDR2 SQIVND come from the germline V gene (reference sequence). DNA of the CDR3: TGTGCCAGTAGTATCGGGGGATATGGCAATCAGCCCCAGCATTTT. This translates into CASSIGGYGNQPQHF.

A few counts support this clonotype. The J gene is TRBJ1-5, the V gene TRBV20-1; D remains unclear. CDR1 and CDR2 (germline): DFQATT, SNEGSKA (reference sequence). With 1 base removed from V and 3 bases from J, the gap between germline ends came to 7 bases. The CDR3 sequence is 13 residues long. CDR3 DNA sequence: TGCAGTGCTAGAGGGGGTCACAATCAGCCCCAGCATTTT. Translated: CSARGGHNQPQHF.

Notes on this clonotype: A read error is possible here, since a much larger clone lies one base away. The rearrangement uses TRBV19 and TRBJ1-5; possibly TRBD1 for D (5 bases). The germline V gene encodes CDR1 LNHDA and CDR2 SQIVND (reference sequence). This CDR3 has 13 amino acids. V lost 8 bases to trimming and J lost 4 bases, with 12 bases between them. CDR3 loop: CASDRGLNQPQHF. The CDR3 nucleotides read TGTGCCAGTGACCGGGGCTTGAATCAGCCCCAGCATTTT.

Many counts were recorded for this clonotype. This chain uses TRBV15 with TRBJ2-5, with TRBD2 matching 8 bases. Germline V CDR1 and CDR2: LNHNV, YYDKDF (reference sequence). V dropped 9 bases and J dropped 3; count of bases not matched to a gene: 9. CDR3 length equals 14 residues. The CDR3 DNA sequence: TGTGCCACTAGAGCCTCGGGGGGGGAAGAGACCCAGTACTTC. It is translated as CATRASGGEETQYF.

The chain links TRBV12-3 or TRBV12-4 to TRBJ2-7; D is tentatively TRBD1 or TRBD2 (5 bases each). V was cut by 6 bases and J by 4 bases, with 19 bases left in between. CDR3 length: 15 residues. CDR3 amino acids: CASRLGRRSNYEQYF. The CDR3 DNA sequence: TGTGCCAGCAGGTTGGGACGAAGGAGTAATTACGAGCAGTACTTC.